This T cell receptor beta chain was sequenced for a study of T cell changes during pregnancy in multiple sclerosis. The CDR3 is 17 residues long. Germline CDR1 reads MDHEN; CDR2 reads SYDVKM. Trimming took 6 bases from V and 4 from J; bases not matched to a gene: 15. Profiling relied on immunoSEQ multiplex PCR, and the TCRdb table lists in-frame clones only, not all of them. The repertoire holds 70,000 to 80,000 clones, with about 93% as singletons. This receptor was obtained from a female donor with multiple sclerosis, enrolled in a pregnancy study. The chain links TRBV28 to TRBJ1-5, with 7 bases fitting TRBD1. Material: CD4+ T cells from peripheral blood mononuclear cells, obtained before pregnancy. DNA for the CDR3: TGTGCCAGCAGCGACAGGGTGGTCGTAAATCGGAATCAGCCCCAGCATTTT. Its protein is CASSDRVVVNRNQPQHF.